These T cell receptor beta chains were read from a single sample in a study of T cell changes during pregnancy in multiple sclerosis. Measured with immunoSEQ multiplex PCR; TCRdb has only the in-frame clones, and not every one. This table has under 60,000 clones, roughly nine tenths appearing once. This material consisted of CD4+ T cells from peripheral blood mononuclear cells, taken in the second trimester of pregnancy. The receptor source for this set is a female donor in good health, enrolled as a control in a pregnancy study. CDR3s include the opening cysteine and the closing phenylalanine or tryptophan. A D gene is named only where the DNA matches it firmly. Size tells how often a clone was seen (once, few, many) or the class of an expanded clone, and some rows leave it out.

CDR3nt	CDR3aa	abundance	j_gene	v_gene	d_gene
TGCGCCAGCAGCCAAGATACCAGTCGCAACGAGCAGTTCTTC	CASSQDTSRNEQFF	NA	TRBJ2-1	TRBV4-3	NA
TGTGCCAGCAGCCCGTCGGACAGTCACACTGAAGCTTTCTTT	CASSPSDSHTEAFF	NA	TRBJ1-1	TRBV5-5	NA
TGTGCCATCAGTGAAACGGACACAGCCAAGTTTTTT	CAISETDTAKFF	NA	TRBJ1-4	TRBV10-3	NA
TGTGCCAGCAGCCAAGTCCCAGTCGGGGAGCTGTTTTTT	CASSQVPVGELFF	NA	TRBJ2-2	TRBV14	NA
TGTGCCAGCAGCCCCCCGGGGTCATCCTACAATGAGCAGTTCTTC	CASSPPGSSYNEQFF	NA	TRBJ2-1	TRBV11-3	NA
TGTGCCACCAGCAGAGTGGCGGAAGATACGCAGTATTTT	CATSRVAEDTQYF	NA	TRBJ2-3	TRBV15	NA
TGTGCCAGCAGCTTAGTGGTGACCGACAGCTATTTAACTGGCTACACCTTC	CASSLVVTDSYLTGYTF	NA	TRBJ1-2	TRBV7-8	NA
TGTGCCAGCAGCTACGGGACAGGGGAAGGCTACACCTTC	CASSYGTGEGYTF	once	TRBJ1-2	TRBV11-2	TRBD1
TGTGCCAGCAGCGTTTCCGGACAGGGGAATGGCTACACCTTC	CASSVSGQGNGYTF	few	TRBJ1-2	TRBV7-2	TRBD1
TGTGCCAGTAGTATTTCCTGGCGGGGGGGCCCGACAGATACGCAGTATTTT	CASSISWRGGPTDTQYF	NA	TRBJ2-3	TRBV19	TRBD2
TGTGCCAGCAGCAAGGGGACTAGCGGGGGGCATCCCTACGAGCAGTACTTC	CASSKGTSGGHPYEQYF	NA	TRBJ2-7	TRBV9	TRBD2
TGCGCCAGCAGTTCTACCTTCCCGGGACTAGCGGGGGGGAGCTCCTACAATGAGCAGTTCTTC	CASSSTFPGLAGGSSYNEQFF	NA	TRBJ2-1	TRBV5-1	TRBD2
TGTGCCAGCAGCCTTGTCCGGGACAGGCCTTCACCCCTCCACTTT	CASSLVRDRPSPLHF	NA	TRBJ1-6	TRBV7-2	TRBD1
TGCGCCAGCAGCTTGAGCGGGGGGGACACCGGGGAGCTGTTTTTT	CASSLSGGDTGELFF	NA	TRBJ2-2	TRBV5-1	TRBD2
TGTGCCAGCAGCGAACGGACTAGCGGATACAATGAGCAGTTCTTC	CASSERTSGYNEQFF	once	TRBJ2-1	TRBV7-8	TRBD2
TGTGCTAGTGGTGTGAGAGATGAGCAGTTCTTC	CASGVRDEQFF	NA	TRBJ2-1	TRBV12-5	NA
TGTGCCAGCAGCCCCCAGGGTAATGAGCAGTTCTTC	CASSPQGNEQFF	NA	TRBJ2-1	TRBV9	NA
TGTGCCAGCAGCGTACGCGGGACAGCTAACTATGGCTACACCTTC	CASSVRGTANYGYTF	once	TRBJ1-2	TRBV9	TRBD1
TGTGCCAGCAGCTTAGCGCTTGGGGGCGGCTATGGCTACACCTTC	CASSLALGGGYGYTF	NA	TRBJ1-2	TRBV7-9	NA
TGTGCCAGCAGCCTCGGCTCTGGGGCCAACGTCCTGACTTTC	CASSLGSGANVLTF	NA	TRBJ2-6	TRBV7-3	NA
TGCGCCAGCAGCCAGGGGACTAGCGGGGGGCCCTCGCCTTCGAACACCGGGGAGCTGTTTTTT	CASSQGTSGGPSPSNTGELFF	NA	TRBJ2-2	TRBV4-3	TRBD2
TGTGCCAGCAGTCCCGGGACAAAAACCTACGAGCAGTACTTC	CASSPGTKTYEQYF	once	TRBJ2-7	TRBV6-5	NA
TGTGCCAGCAGCATGGCAGGGCAGGGGAAGCCCCAGCATTTT	CASSMAGQGKPQHF	NA	TRBJ1-5	TRBV5-4	NA
TGTGCCAGCAGTTTCAGGGGGCAAGCGACGGATGGCTACACCTTC	CASSFRGQATDGYTF	NA	TRBJ1-2	TRBV7-3	TRBD1
TGTGCCAGCAGCGTCGCCAGGGAACTGAACACTGAAGCTTTCTTT	CASSVARELNTEAFF	NA	TRBJ1-1	TRBV4-2	NA
TGCGCCAGCAGCCCGTCGCAGGGTTACGAGCAGTACTTC	CASSPSQGYEQYF	NA	TRBJ2-7	TRBV4-3	NA
TGTGCCTGGAGTGGAGGTTACGAGCAGTACTTC	CAWSGGYEQYF	NA	TRBJ2-7	TRBV30	NA
TGCGCCAGCAGCTTGGGTGGGGCCAGAGGCACCGGGGAGCTGTTTTTT	CASSLGGARGTGELFF	NA	TRBJ2-2	TRBV5-1	NA
TGTGCCAGCAGTGCCTCACCCAGGGTTGGCTACACCTTC	CASSASPRVGYTF	NA	TRBJ1-2	TRBV6-1	NA
TGTGCCAGCAGCAAGAATGACAGGGGTGAAGCTTTCTTT	CASSKNDRGEAFF	NA	TRBJ1-1	TRBV11-3	TRBD1